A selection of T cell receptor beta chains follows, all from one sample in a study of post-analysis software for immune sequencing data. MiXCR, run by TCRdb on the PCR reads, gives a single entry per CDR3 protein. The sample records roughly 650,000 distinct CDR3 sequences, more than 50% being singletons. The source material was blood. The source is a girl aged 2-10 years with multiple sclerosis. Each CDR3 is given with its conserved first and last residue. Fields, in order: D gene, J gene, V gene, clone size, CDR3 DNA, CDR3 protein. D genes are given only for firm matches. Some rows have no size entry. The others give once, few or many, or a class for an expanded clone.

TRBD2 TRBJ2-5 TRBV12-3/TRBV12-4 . TGTGCCAGCAGTCCCAGACTAGCGCAAAAAGAGACCCAGTACTTC CASSPRLAQKETQYF
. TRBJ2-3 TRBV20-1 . TGCAGTGCCGGGGACCATGCAACCTCTAGCACAGATACGCAGTATTTT CSAGDHATSSTDTQYF
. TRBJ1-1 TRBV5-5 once TGTGCCAGCAGCTTCCCCGAAGGCAGGGTAACTGAAGCTTTCTTT CASSFPEGRVTEAFF
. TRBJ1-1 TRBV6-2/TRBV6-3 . TGTGCCAGCAGGGCGGACTGGGGCACTGAAGCTTTCTTT CASRADWGTEAFF
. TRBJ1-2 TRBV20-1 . TGCAGTGCGATGGGCCAGCTATCTAAAGGCTACACCTTC CSAMGQLSKGYTF
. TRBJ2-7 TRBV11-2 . TGTGCCAGCAGCTTAGCAGGGTTCGTATCCTACGAGCAGTACTTC CASSLAGFVSYEQYF
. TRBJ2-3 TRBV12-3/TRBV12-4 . TGTGCCAGCAGCTCTAGAATGGGTACGCAGTATTTT CASSSRMGTQYF
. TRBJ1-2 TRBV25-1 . TGTGCCAGCAGTGAGTCTGGGGGCCCTGGCTACACCTTC CASSESGGPGYTF
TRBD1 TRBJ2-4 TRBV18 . TGTGCCAGCTCCTCCGGGACAGGGGACATTCAGTACTTC CASSSGTGDIQYF
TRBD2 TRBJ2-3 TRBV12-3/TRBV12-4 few TGTGCCAGCAGTTTAGCGCTAGCGGGAGGAGGAACAGATACGCAGTATTTT CASSLALAGGGTDTQYF
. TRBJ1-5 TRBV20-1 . TGCAGTGCCGCTCCAGGAGGGGGGAGCAATCAGCCCCAGCATTTT CSAAPGGGSNQPQHF
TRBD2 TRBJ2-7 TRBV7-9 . TGTGCCAGCAGCCCACCGGGACTAGCGGGATCCGAGCAGTACTTC CASSPPGLAGSEQYF
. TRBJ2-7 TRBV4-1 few TGCGCCAGCAGCCAAGATGCCCTTTCAGGGAGGTACGAGCAGTACTTC CASSQDALSGRYEQYF
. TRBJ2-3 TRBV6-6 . TGTGCCAGCAGTTACGAGAAGTGGCAGATTAGCACAGATACGCAGTATTTT CASSYEKWQISTDTQYF
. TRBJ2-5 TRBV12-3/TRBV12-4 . TGTGCCAGCAGTTCAACAGTTCAAGAGACCCAGTACTTC CASSSTVQETQYF
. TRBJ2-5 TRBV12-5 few TGTGCTAGTGGTTTGTGGCAGCGACAAGAGACCCAGTACTTC CASGLWQRQETQYF
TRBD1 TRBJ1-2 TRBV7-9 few TGTGCCAGCAGCTTAGGACCAGGGGGCTATGGCTACACCTTC CASSLGPGGYGYTF